These 3 T cell receptor beta chains were all obtained from the same sample, sequenced in a study of T cell responses to AZD1222 COVID-19 vaccine. Some clones are missing from TCRdb's copy, which holds only in-frame ones; the method was immunoSEQ multiplex PCR. The table shows some 110,000 clones, with roughly four fifths occurring only once. The sample was peripheral blood, taken on day 0 of AZD1222 vaccination. The receptors come from an adult in good health.

This clone has only a few counts. The chain combines TRBV3-1 (or the pseudogene TRBV3-2) with TRBJ2-5, with TRBD2 matching over 12 bases. This CDR3 is built from 16 residues. The trim removed 4 bases at V and 4 bases at J, leaving 7 bases unmatched. Germline V lookup: CDR1 LGHDT, CDR2 YNNKEL (reference sequence). CDR3 amino acids: CASSRGTSGWGETQYF. The CDR3, as DNA: TGTGCCAGCAGCCGTGGGACTAGCGGGTGGGGAGAGACCCAGTACTTC.

The gene calls are TRBV7-9 and TRBJ1-3; D is ambiguous. There are 14 residues in the CDR3. V was shortened by 5 bases and J by 0 bases, with 8 bases between the two germline ends. Germline CDR1 and CDR2: SEHNR and FQNEAQ (reference sequence). DNA of the CDR3: TGTGCCAGCAGCCCCCCCAGCTCTGGAAACACCATATATTTT. This translates into CASSPPSSGNTIYF. Full variable domain (rest looked up from reference TRBV7-9 and TRBJ1-3): DTGVSQNPRHKITKRGQNVTFRCDPISEHNRLYWYRQTLGQGPEFLTYFQNEAQLEKSRLLSDRFSAERPKGSFSTLEIQRTEQGDSAMYLCASSPPSSGNTIYFGEGSWLTVV.

The chain combines TRBV7-9 with TRBJ1-2, with unresolved D. V lost 1 base and J lost 10, with 10 bases in between. The CDR3 is 12 residues long. Germline values: CDR1 SEHNR, CDR2 FQNEAQ (reference sequence). The CDR3 here is CASSLESGVYTF. The CDR3 DNA reads TGTGCCAGCAGCTTAGAATCTGGGGTCTACACCTTC.